The 3 T cell receptor beta chains listed next were all sequenced from one sample in a study. In TCRdb, the RT-PCR reads were re-called with MiXCR into one record per CDR3 protein. The table has approximately 720,000 distinct CDR3 sequences, approximately 15% seen once; the top ten hold 3.6%. Sequencing was carried out using memory CD4+ T cells from blood. The receptors were sampled from a female donor in good health, serving as a healthy control.

The J gene is TRBJ2-5, the V gene TRBV5-1, with D tentatively TRBD1 or TRBD2 (5 bases each). V was pared by 0 bases and J by 7 bases, with 13 bases between. The CDR3 is made up of 14 amino acids. Looked up from germline, CDR1 is SGHRS and CDR2 is YFSETQ. The CDR3 bases are TGCGCCAGCAGCTTGGAGGGGACGGGATTGACCCAGTACTTC. Protein sequence: CASSLEGTGLTQYF.

This clonotype was observed at least ten times. The chain uses TRBV29-1 and TRBJ1-2, with D possibly matching TRBD1 (6 bases). Trimming took off 5 bases at V and 8 bases at J, with 18 bases between the two ends. CDR1 SQVTM and CDR2 ANQGSEA come from the germline V gene. This CDR3 has 13 residues. CDR3: CSVTVTGPSGYTF. In nucleotides, the CDR3 is TGCAGCGTTACCGTGACAGGACCCTCGGGCTACACCTTC.

This clonotype has a handful of counts. V and J are TRBV7-2 and TRBJ2-7; TRBD2 aligns across 10 bases. V lost 5 bases to trimming and J lost 5 bases; unmatched junction nucleotides: 9. The V gene's germline CDR1 is SGHTA and CDR2 FQGNSA. CDR3 length equals 15 residues. The CDR3 is CASSVVAGGSNEQYF. CDR3 coding DNA: TGTGCCAGCAGCGTGGTAGCGGGAGGAAGCAACGAGCAGTACTTC.